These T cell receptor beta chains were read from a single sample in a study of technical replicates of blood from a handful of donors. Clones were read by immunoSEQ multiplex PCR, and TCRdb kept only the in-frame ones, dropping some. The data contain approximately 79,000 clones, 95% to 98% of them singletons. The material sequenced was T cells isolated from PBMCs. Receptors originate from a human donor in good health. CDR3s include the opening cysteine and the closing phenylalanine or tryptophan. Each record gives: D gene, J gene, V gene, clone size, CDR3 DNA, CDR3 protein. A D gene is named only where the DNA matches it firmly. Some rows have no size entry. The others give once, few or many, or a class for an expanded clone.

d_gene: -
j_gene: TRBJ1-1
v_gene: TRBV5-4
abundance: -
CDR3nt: TGTGCCAGCAGCTTCCAAACTGAAGCTTTCTTT
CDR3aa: CASSFQTEAFF

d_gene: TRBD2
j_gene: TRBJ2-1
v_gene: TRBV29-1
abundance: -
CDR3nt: TGCAGCGTTGGTCGACTAGCGGGGCCCCACTCCTACAATGAGCAGTTCTTC
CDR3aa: CSVGRLAGPHSYNEQFF

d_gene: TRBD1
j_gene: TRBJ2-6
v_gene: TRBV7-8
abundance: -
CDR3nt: TGTGCCAGCAGCTTAGGATTGTATGGGACAGGGACTTCTGGGGCCAACGTCCTGACTTTC
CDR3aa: CASSLGLYGTGTSGANVLTF

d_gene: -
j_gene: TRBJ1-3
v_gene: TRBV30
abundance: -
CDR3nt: TGTGCCTGGAGTAAGGGGGCTGGAAACACCATATATTTT
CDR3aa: CAWSKGAGNTIYF

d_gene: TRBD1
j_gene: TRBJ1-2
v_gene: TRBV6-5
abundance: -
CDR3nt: TGTGCCAGCAGGCAGGGGGCGCGTGGCTACACCTTC
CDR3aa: CASRQGARGYTF

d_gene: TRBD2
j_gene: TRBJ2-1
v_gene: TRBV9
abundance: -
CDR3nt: TGTGCCAGCAGCGTAGAGAGCCTAGCGGACTACAATGAGCAGTTCTTC
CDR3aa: CASSVESLADYNEQFF

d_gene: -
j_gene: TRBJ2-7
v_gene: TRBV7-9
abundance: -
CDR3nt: TGTGCCAGCAGCTTAACGGTCTACGAGCAGTACTTC
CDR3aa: CASSLTVYEQYF

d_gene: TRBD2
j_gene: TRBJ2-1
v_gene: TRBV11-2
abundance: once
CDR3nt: TGTGCCAGCAGCTTAGACGCTGCGGGAGGAATCTACAATGAGCAGTTCTTC
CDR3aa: CASSLDAAGGIYNEQFF

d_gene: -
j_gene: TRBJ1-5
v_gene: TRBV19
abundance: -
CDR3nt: TGTGCCAGTAGGCCGGAGGCGGGGAATCAGCCCCAGCATTTT
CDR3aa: CASRPEAGNQPQHF

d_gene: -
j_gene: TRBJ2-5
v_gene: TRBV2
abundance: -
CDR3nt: TGTGCCAGCACCCCAGGCGAAGATACCCAGTACTTC
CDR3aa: CASTPGEDTQYF

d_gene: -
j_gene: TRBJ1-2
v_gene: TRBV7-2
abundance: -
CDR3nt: TGTGCCAGCAGCTTACCTACAGGGTTGAGTGGCTACACCTTC
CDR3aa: CASSLPTGLSGYTF

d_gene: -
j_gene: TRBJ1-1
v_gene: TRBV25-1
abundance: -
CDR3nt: TGTGCCAGCAGCCTAATACCCACTGAAGCTTTCTTT
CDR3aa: CASSLIPTEAFF

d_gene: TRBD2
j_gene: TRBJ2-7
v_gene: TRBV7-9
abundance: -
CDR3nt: TGTGCCAGCAGCTCCTGGCGGGAGGGTCTCTACGAGCAGTACTTC
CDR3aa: CASSSWREGLYEQYF

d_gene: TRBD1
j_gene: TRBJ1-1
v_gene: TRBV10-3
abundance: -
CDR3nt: TGTGCCACCGAGACAGGGGGTACTGAAGCTTTCTTT
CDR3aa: CATETGGTEAFF

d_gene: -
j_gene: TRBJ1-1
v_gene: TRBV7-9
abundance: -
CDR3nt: TGTGCCAGCAGCTTAGAATTTACGCGTCAGGAGGGGACTAAATTTGAAGCTTTCTTT
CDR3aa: CASSLEFTRQEGTKFEAFF

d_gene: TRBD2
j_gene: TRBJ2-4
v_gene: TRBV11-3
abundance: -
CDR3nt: TGTGCCAGCAGCTTAGGCGGCCTAGCGGAAGGGGCGTACTTC
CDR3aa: CASSLGGLAEGAYF

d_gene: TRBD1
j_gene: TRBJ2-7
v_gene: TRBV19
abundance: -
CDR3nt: TGTGCCAGTGGCCGGACAGGGGGCTACAACGAGCAGTACTTC
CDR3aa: CASGRTGGYNEQYF

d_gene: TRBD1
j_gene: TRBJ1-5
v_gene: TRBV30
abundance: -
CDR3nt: TGTGCCTGGAGTAGACAGGGAGAAGGCAATCAGCCCCAGCATTTT
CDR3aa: CAWSRQGEGNQPQHF

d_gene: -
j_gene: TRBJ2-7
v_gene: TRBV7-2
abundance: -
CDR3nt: TGTGCCAGCAGTTGGACTCCCCCGGGGTACGAGCAGTACTTC
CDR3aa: CASSWTPPGYEQYF

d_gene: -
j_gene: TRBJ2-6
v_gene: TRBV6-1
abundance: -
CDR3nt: TGTGCCAGCAGTGACGGAGCTGGGGCCAACGTCCTGACTTTC
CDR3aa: CASSDGAGANVLTF

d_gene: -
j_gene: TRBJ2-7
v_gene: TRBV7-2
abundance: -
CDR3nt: TGTGCCAGCAGCCTGGGGAGAAACGAGCAGTACTTC
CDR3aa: CASSLGRNEQYF

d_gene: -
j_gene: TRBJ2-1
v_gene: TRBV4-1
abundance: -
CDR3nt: TGCGCCAGCAGCCTCCCCAGGACACTTAACAATGAGCAGTTCTTC
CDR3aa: CASSLPRTLNNEQFF

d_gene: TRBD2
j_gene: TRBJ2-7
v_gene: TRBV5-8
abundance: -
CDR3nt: TGTGCCAGCAGCGATACCGGGACTACCAGGCAGTACTTC
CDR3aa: CASSDTGTTRQYF

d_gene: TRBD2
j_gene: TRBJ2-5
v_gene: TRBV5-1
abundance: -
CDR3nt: TGCGCCAGCAGCCCGGGACTAGCGGGTGGAAAACAAGAGACCCAGTACTTC
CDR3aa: CASSPGLAGGKQETQYF

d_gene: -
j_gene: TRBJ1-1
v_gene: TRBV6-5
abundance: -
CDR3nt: TGTGCCAGCAGTTATAGTGCCACTGAAGCTTTCTTT
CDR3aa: CASSYSATEAFF

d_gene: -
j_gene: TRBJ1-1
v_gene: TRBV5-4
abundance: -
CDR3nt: TGTGCCAGCAGCTTAGCTGACACTGAAGCTTTCTTT
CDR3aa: CASSLADTEAFF

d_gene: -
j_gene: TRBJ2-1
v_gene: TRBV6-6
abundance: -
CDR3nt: TGTGCCAGCAGTTACGGTCTAGTCAATGAGCAGTTCTTC
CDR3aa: CASSYGLVNEQFF

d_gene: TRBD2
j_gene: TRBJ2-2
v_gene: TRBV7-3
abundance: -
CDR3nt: TGTGCCAGCAGCGCTAGCGGGAGAGAGACCGGGGAGCTGTTTTTT
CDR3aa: CASSASGRETGELFF

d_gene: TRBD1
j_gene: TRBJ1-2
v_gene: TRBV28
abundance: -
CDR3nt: TGTGCCAGCAGTCTTCTTCCGGGACAGCAATATGGCTACACCTTC
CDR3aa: CASSLLPGQQYGYTF

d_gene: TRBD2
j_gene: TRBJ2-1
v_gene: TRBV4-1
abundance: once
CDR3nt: TGCGCCAGCAGCCGAACTAGCGGGGGAAAGAATGAGCAGTTCTTC
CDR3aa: CASSRTSGGKNEQFF

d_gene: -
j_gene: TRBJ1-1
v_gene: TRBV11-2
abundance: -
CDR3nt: TGTGCCAGCAGCTTAGAATCAATGAACACTGAAGCTTTCTTT
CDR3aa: CASSLESMNTEAFF

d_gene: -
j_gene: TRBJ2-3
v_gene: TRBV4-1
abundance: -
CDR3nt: TGCGCCAGCAGCCAACTCGCGGGAGATACGCAGTATTTT
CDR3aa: CASSQLAGDTQYF

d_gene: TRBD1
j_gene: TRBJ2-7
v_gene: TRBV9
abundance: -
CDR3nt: TGTGCCAGCAGCGAGGGACAGGGGAATGGCGAGCAGTACTTC
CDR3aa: CASSEGQGNGEQYF

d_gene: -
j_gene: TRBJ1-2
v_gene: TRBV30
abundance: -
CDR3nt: TGTGCCTGGGGGATCGGTTACGGGGTAAATGGCTACACCTTC
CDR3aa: CAWGIGYGVNGYTF

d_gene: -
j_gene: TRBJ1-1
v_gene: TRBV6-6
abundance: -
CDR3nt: TGTGCCAGCAGTTACTCGTCCCACCGAGGCACTGAAGCTTTCTTT
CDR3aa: CASSYSSHRGTEAFF

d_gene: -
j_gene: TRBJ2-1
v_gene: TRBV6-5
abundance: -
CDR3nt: TGTGCCAGTGGCGTGGGGGGACAGTTCTTC
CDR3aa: CASGVGGQFF

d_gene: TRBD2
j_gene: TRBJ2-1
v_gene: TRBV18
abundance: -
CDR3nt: TGTGCCAGCTCCCCAGGACTAGCGGACTACAATGAGCAGTTCTTC
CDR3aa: CASSPGLADYNEQFF

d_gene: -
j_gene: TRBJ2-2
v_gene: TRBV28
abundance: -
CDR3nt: TGTGCCAGCAGCGAGGGGCGGGGTAGCACCGGGGAGCTGTTTTTT
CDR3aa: CASSEGRGSTGELFF

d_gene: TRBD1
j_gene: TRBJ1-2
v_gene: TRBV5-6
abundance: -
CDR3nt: TGTGCCAGCAGCTCCTGGGGACAGGATATCTTCTATGGCTACACCTTC
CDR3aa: CASSSWGQDIFYGYTF

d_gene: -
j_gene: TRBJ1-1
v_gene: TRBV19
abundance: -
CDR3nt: TGTGCCAGTAGTATAGTTCCAGGATGGAACACTGAAGCTTTCTTT
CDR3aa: CASSIVPGWNTEAFF